This T cell receptor (beta chain) is drawn from a study of a mutant IDH1 vaccine in newly diagnosed glioma (dated by TCRdb to the early 2020s). About the study as a whole: Patients were given eight vaccinations, in weeks 1, 3, 5, 7, 11, 15, 19 and 23, which matched visits V03 through V10. Longitudinal TCRB deep sequencing was performed for about two dozen treated patients wherever samples were available for exploratory analyses. Of the 32 patients who were treated, 62.5% were male and approximately 38% were female, and the mean age was approximately 40 years. Before enrollment, most patients had been given radiochemotherapy with temozolomide as standard therapy, while the rest had received either radiotherapy alone or temozolomide alone. Peripheral blood was drawn at six visits: V03 (baseline), V05, V07, V10, V12 and V13. Vaccination started 4-6 weeks after radiotherapy alone, or was given together with temozolomide cycles in the groups whose treatment included chemotherapy.

The time point tag for this specimen amounts to: week 11, during vaccination. A 20-mer mutant IDH1 peptide at 300 micrograms in Montanide made up each vaccine dose, which was injected subcutaneously together with topical imiquimod. All donors had newly diagnosed IDH1-mutant astrocytomas of WHO grade 3 or 4 that showed loss of nuclear ATRX. The samples were drawn from NOA16, a multicentre, single-arm, open-label phase I trial in Germany that tested a mutant IDH1 peptide vaccine in humans for the first time. Genomic DNA for TCRB sequencing was isolated from EDTA blood with the DNeasy Blood and Tissue Kit. CDR1 and CDR2 were assigned from the germline V gene as SGHTA and FQGNSA. The CDR3, from cysteine to phenylalanine, totals 14 residues. Here the CDR3 DNA is all that survives: 42 bases in frame from base 1. Trimming removed 1 base from V and 14 bases from J, leaving 15 bases between the germline ends.

Broader findings and caveats from the paper: No apparent relationship was observed between pseudoprogression and alterations in the top peripheral T cell clonotypes detected by TCRB sequencing. The authors stated that sample limitations prevented analyses of patient blood samples from being reproduced. Immune responses induced by the vaccine were seen in over 80% of patients across multiple MHC alleles. Selection of PBMC samples for TCRB deep sequencing was based on availability.

Concerning this clone itself: What antigen it recognizes has not been identified. No quality values exist for individual bases; no much larger clone is one base distant.

Library creation used the immunoSEQ multiplex PCR assay. The hsTCRB Kit was used according to the manufacturer's protocol to amplify rearranged TCR beta chain sequences. Sequencing of TCRB libraries was carried out on an Illumina MiSeq. Processing in the source paper ran as follows. The kit vendor's proprietary platform handled demultiplexing, trimming and gene mapping. What TCRdb holds here is the immuneACCESS table cut down to in-frame rearrangements. Part of the clones is not present; checked against another copy, under half of the missing clones reflect an unresolved V gene, and the others are unexplained. V, J and clone size are taken as reported in that table, and D and trimming were inferred from the DNA itself. Present in this sample are roughly 57,000 clones, around 89% of which were seen just once. Together, the top ten hold 1.5% to 2.5% of the sample.

The clonotype was recovered from a man aged 40-50 years with glioma. The material was PBMCs, obtained from a glioma patient whose treatment included an IDH1 peptide vaccine. The V and J genes are TRBV7-2 and TRBJ1-6; the best D guess is TRBD1, with 5 bases matching. The sequenced DNA: TGTGCCAGCAGCTTAGTGGGGCAGCCTCCAACCCTCCACTTT. Its amino acids are CASSLVGQPPTLHF. The full variable domain, with segments outside the CDR3 supplied by the reference TRBV7-2 and TRBJ1-6 proteins, appears as GAGVSQSPSNKVTEKGKDVELRCDPISGHTALYWYRQSLGQGLEFLIYFQGNSAPDKSGLPSDRFSAERTGGSVSTLTIQRTQQEDSAVYLCASSLVGQPPTLHFGNGTRLTVT.